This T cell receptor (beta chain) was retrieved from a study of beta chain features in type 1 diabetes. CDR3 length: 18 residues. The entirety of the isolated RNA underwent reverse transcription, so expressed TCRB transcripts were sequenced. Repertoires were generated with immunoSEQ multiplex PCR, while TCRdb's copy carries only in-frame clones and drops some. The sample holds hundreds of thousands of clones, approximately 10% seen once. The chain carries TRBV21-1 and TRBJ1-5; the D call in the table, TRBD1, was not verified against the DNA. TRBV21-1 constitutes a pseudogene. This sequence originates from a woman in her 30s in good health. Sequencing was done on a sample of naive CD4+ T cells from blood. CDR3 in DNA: TGTGCCACCAAGACTCACAACATTATGGGGCAGTCCAATCAGCCCCAGCATTTT. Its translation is CATKTHNIMGQSNQPQHF.